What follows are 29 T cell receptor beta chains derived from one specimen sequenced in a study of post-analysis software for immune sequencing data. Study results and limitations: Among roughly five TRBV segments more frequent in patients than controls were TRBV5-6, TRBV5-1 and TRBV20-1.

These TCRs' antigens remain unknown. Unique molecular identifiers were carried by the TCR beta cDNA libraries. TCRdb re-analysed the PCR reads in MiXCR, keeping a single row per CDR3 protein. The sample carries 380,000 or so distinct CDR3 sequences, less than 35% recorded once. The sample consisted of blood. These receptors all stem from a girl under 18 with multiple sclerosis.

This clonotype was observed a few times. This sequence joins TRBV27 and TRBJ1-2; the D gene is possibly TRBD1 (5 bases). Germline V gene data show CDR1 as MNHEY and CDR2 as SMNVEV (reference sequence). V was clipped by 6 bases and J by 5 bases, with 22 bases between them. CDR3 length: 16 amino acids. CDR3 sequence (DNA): TGTGCCAGCAGCTCCCCAGGCAGGGAGGGATGGTATGGCTACACCTTC. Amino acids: CASSSPGREGWYGYTF.

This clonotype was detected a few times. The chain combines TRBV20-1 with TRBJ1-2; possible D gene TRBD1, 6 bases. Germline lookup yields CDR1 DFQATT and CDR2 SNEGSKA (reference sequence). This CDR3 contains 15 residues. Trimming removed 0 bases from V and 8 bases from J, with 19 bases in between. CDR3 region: CSARDYRGEVGGYTF. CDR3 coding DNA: TGCAGTGCTAGAGATTATAGGGGGGAAGTAGGAGGCTACACCTTC.

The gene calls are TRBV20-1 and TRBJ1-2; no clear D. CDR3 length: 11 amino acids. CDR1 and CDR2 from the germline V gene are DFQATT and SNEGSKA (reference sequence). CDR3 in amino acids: CQAGLNYGYTF. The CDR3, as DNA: TGCCAAGCTGGGCTGAACTATGGCTACACCTTC.

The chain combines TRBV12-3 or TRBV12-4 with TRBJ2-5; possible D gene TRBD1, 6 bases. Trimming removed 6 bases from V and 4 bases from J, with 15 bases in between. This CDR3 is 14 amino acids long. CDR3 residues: CASSRKTGGETQYF. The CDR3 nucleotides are TGTGCCAGCAGCAGGAAGACAGGTGGAGAGACCCAGTACTTC.

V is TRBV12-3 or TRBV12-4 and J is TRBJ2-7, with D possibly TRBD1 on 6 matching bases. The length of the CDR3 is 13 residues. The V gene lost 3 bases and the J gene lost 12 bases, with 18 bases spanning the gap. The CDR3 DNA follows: TGTGCCAGCAGTTTTGGAGCGGACAGAAGCTGGTACTTC. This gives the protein CASSFGADRSWYF.

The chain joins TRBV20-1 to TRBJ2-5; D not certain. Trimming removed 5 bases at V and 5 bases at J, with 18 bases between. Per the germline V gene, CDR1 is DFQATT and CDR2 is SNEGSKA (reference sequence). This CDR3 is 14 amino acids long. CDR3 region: CSALGRTGAETQYF. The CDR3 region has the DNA TGCAGTGCTCTCGGTAGGACCGGAGCGGAGACCCAGTACTTC.

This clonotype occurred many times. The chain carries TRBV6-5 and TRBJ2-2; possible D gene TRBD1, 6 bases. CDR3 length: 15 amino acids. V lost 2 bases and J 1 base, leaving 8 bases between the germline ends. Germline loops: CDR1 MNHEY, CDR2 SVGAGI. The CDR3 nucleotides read TGTGCCAGCAGTTACGTCAGGGGGAACACCGGGGAGCTGTTTTTT. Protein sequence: CASSYVRGNTGELFF.

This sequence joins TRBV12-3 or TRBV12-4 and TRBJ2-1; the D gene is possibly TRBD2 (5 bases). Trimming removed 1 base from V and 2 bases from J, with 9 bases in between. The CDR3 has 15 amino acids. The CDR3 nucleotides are TGTGCCAGCAGTTTAGTAGCGACCCCCTACAATGAGCAGTTCTTC. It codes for CASSLVATPYNEQFF.

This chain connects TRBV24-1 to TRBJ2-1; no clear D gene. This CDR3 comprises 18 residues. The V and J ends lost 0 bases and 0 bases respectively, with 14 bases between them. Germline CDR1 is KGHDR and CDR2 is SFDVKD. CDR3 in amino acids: CATSDLNEAESSYNEQFF. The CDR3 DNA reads TGTGCCACCAGTGATTTGAACGAGGCGGAGAGCTCCTACAATGAGCAGTTCTTC.

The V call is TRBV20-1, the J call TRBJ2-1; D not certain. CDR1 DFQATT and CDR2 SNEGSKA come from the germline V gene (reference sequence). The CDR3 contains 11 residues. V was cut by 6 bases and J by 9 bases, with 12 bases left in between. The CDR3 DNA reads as TGCAGTGCCAGGCGCTTAGGTGAGCAGTTCTTC. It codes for CSARRLGEQFF.

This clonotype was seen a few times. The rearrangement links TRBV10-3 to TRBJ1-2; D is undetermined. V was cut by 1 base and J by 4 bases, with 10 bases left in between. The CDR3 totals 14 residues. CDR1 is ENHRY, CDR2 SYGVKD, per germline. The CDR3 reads CAISEWEVGYGYTF. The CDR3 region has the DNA TGTGCCATCAGTGAGTGGGAAGTAGGCTATGGCTACACCTTC.

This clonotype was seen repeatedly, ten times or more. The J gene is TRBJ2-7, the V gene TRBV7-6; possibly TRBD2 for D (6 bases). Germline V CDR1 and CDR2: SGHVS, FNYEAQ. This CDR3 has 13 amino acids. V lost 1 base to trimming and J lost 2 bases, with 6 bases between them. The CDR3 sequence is CASSLGLAYEQYF. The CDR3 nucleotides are TGTGCCAGCAGCTTAGGACTAGCCTACGAGCAGTACTTC. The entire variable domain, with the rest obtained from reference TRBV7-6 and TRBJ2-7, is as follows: GAGVSQSPRYKVTKRGQDVALRCDPISGHVSLYWYRQALGQGPEFLTYFNYEAQQDKSGLPNDRFSAERPEGSISTLTIQRTEQRDSAMYRCASSLGLAYEQYFGPGTRLTVT.

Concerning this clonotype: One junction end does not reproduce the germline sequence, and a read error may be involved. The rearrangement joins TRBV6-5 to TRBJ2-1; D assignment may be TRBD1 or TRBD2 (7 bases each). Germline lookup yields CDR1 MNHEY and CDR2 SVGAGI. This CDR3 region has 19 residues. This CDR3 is CASSYSTARGGPQGGEQFF. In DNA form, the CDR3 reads TGTGCCAGCAGCTACTCGACGGCGAGGGGGGGGCCCCAGGGGGGTGAGCAGTTCTTC.

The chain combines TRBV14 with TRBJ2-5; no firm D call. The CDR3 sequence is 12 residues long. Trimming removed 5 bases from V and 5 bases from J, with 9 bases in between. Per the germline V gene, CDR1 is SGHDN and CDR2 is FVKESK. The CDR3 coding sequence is TGTGCCAGCAGCGACCATTGGGAGACCCAGTACTTC. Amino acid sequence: CASSDHWETQYF.

CDR3 DNA: TGTGCCAGCGGCGAGACAGGGTTCTCCACAGATACGCAGTATTTT. This gives the protein CASGETGFSTDTQYF. V and J are TRBV2 and TRBJ2-3, with TRBD1 matching 7 bases. Germline loops: CDR1 SNHLY, CDR2 FYNNEI. CDR3 size: 15 residues. V shed 8 bases, J shed 2 bases, and the junction held 10 bases outside the gene matches.

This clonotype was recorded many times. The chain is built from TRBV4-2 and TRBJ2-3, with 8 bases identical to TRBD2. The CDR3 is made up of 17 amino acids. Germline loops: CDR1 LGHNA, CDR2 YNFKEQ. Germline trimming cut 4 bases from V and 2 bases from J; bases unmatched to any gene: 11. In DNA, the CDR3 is TGTGCCAGCAGCCCCGTAGTAGCGGGGCCCCTCACAGATACGCAGTATTTT. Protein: CASSPVVAGPLTDTQYF.

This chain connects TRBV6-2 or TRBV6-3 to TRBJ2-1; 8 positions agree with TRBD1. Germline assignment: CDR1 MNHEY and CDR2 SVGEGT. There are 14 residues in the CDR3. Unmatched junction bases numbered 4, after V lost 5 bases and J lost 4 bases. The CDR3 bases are TGTGCCAGCAGTACCCGGGACAGGTACAATGAGCAGTTCTTC. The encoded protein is CASSTRDRYNEQFF.

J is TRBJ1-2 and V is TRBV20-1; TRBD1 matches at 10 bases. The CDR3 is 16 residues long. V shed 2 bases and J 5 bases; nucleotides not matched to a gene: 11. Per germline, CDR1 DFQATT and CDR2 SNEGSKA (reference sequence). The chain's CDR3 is CSARTRQGANHYGYTF. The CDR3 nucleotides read TGCAGTGCTAGAACTAGACAGGGGGCTAATCATTATGGCTACACCTTC.

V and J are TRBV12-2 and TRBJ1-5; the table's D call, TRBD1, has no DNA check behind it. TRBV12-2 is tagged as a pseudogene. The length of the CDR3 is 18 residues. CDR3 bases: TGTGCAAGTCGCTTCCCGGACAGGGGTTTACAGAGCAATCAGCCCCAGCATTTT. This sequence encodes CASRFPDRGLQSNQPQHF.

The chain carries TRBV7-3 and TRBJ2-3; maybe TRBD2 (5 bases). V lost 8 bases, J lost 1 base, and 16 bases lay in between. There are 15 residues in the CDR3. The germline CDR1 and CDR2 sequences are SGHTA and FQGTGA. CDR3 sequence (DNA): TGTGCCAGCGCCCCTATTGCGGGTGGCACAGATACGCAGTATTTT. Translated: CASAPIAGGTDTQYF.

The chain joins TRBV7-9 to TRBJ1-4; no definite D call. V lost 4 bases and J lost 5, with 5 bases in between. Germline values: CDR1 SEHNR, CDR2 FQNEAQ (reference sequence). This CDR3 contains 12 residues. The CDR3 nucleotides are TGTGCCAGCAGCTACAGAAATGAAAAACTGTTTTTT. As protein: CASSYRNEKLFF.

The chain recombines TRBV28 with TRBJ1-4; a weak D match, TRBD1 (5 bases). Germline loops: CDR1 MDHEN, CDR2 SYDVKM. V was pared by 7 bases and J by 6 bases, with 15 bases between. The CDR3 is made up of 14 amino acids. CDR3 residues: CASTPQRGYEKLFF. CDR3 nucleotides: TGTGCCAGCACCCCCCAGAGGGGATATGAAAAACTGTTTTTT.

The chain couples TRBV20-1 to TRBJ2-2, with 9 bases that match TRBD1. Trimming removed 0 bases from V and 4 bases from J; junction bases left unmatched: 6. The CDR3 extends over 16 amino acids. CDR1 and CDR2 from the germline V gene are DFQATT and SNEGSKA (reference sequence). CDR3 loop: CSARDRRTGVTGELFF. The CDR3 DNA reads TGCAGTGCTAGAGATCGAAGGACAGGGGTCACCGGGGAGCTGTTTTTT.

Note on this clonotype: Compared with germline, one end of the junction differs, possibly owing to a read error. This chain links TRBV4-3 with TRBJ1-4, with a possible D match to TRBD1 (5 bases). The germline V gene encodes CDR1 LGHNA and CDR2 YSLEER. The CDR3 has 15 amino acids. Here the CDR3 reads CASSQDERGDEKRFF. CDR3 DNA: TGCGCCAGCAGCCAAGATGAGAGGGGCGATGAAAAACGGTTTTTT.

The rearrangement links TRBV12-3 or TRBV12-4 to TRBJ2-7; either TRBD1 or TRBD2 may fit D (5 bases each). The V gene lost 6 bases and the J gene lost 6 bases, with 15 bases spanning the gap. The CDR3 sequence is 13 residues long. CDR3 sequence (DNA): TGTGCCAGCAGCCAAGGGACCGCCAGCGAGCAGTACTTC. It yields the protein CASSQGTASEQYF.

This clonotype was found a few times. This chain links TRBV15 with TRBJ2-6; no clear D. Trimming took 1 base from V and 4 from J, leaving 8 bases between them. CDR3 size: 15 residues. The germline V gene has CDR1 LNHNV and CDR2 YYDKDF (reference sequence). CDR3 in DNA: TGTGCCACCAGCAGAGGGGGAACCGGGGCCAACGTCCTGACTTTC. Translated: CATSRGGTGANVLTF.

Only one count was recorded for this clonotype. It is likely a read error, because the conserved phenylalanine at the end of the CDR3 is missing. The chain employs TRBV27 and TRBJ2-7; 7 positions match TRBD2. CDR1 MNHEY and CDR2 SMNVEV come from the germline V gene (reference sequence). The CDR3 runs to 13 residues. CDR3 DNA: TGTGCCGGCAGTTCCGGGACTACCTACGAGCAGTACCTC. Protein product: CAGSSGTTYEQYL.

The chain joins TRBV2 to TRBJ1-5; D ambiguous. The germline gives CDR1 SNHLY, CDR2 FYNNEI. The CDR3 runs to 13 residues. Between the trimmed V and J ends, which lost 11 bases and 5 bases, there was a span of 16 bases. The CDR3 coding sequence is TGTGCCGCTCGGGCACTAAAGGATCAGCCCCAGCATTTT. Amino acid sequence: CAARALKDQPQHF.

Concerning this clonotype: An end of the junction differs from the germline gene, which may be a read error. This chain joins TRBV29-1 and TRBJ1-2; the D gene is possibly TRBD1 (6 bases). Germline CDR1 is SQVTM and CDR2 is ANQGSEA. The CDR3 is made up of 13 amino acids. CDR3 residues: CSVEPGGGYDYTF. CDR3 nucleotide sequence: TGCAGCGTTGAACCGGGGGGCGGGTATGACTACACCTTC.